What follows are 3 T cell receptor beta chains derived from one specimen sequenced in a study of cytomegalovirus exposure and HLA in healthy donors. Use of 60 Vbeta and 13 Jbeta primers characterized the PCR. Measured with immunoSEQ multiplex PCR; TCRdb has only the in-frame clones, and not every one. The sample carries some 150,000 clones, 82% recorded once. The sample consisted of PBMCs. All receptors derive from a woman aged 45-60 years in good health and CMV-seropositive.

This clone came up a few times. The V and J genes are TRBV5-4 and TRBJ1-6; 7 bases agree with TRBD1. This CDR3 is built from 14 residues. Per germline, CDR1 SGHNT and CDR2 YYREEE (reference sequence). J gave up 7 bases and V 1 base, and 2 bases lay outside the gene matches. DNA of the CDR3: TGTGCCAGCAGCTTGTTGGGACAGAATTCACCCCTCCACTTT. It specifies CASSLLGQNSPLHF.

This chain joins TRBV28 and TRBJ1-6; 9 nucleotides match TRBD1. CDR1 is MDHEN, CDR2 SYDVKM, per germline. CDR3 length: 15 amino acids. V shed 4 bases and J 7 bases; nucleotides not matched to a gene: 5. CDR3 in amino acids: CASSSPGTGNSPLHF. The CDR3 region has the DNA TGTGCCAGCAGTTCGCCCGGGACAGGGAATTCACCCCTCCACTTT.

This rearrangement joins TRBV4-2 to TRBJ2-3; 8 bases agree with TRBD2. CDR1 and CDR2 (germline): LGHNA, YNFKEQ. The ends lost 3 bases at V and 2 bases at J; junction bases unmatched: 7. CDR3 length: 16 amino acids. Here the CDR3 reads CASSQSKRGYTDTQYF. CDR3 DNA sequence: TGTGCCAGCAGCCAGTCTAAGCGGGGGTACACAGATACGCAGTATTTT.